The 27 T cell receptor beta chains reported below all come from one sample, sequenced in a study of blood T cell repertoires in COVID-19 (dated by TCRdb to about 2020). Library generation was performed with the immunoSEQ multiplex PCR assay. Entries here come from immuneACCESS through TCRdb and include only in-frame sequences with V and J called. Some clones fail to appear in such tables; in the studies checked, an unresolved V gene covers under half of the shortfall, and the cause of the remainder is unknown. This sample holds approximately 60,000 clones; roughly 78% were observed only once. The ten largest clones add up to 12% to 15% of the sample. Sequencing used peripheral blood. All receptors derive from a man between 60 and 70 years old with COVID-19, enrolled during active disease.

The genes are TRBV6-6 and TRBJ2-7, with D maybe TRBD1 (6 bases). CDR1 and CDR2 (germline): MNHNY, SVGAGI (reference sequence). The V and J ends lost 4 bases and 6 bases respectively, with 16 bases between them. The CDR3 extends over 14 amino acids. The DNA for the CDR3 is TGTGCCAGCAGTTTTGGGGACACCGTCAGCGAGCAGTACTTC. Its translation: CASSFGDTVSEQYF.

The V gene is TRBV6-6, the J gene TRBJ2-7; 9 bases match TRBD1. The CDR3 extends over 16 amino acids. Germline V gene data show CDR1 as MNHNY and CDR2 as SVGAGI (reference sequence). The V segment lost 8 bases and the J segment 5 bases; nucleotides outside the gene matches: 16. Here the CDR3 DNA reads TGTGCCAGCTCGAGGAGTGGGGGACAGGGCGTCCACGAGCAGTACTTC. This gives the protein CASSRSGGQGVHEQYF.

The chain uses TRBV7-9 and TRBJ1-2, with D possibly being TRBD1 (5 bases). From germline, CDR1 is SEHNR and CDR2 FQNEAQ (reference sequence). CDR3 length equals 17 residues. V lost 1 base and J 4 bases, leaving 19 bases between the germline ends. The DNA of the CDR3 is TGTGCCAGCAGCTTAGGAGCCAGGGAAGGATATCTCTATGGCTACACCTTC. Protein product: CASSLGAREGYLYGYTF.

The CDR3 bases are TGTGCCAGCAGTGCTGGGCAGGGGATCGCCTACGAGCAGTACTTC. Encoded protein: CASSAGQGIAYEQYF. This chain uses TRBV2 with TRBJ2-7; D may be TRBD1 (6 bases). Trimming shortened V by 4 bases and J by 2 bases, and 15 bases separated the two germline ends. The V gene's germline CDR1 is SNHLY and CDR2 FYNNEI. This CDR3 is built from 15 residues.

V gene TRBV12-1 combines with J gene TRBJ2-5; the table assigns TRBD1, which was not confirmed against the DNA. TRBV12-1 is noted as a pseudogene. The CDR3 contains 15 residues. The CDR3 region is CASSPDRGGGETQYF. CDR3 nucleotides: TGTGCCAGCAGCCCCGACAGGGGGGGTGGCGAGACCCAGTACTTC.

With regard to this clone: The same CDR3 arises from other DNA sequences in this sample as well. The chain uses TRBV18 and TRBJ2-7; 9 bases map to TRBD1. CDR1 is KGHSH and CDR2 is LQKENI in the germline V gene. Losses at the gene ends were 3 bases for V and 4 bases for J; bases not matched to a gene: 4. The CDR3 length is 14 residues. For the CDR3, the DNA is TGTGCCAGCTCACCCGGGACAGGGTTGTACGAGCAGTACTTC. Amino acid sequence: CASSPGTGLYEQYF.

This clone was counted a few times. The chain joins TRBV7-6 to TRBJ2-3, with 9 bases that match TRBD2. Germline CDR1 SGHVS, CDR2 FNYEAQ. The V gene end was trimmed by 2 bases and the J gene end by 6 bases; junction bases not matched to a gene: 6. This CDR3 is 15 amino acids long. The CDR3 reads CASSLRAGGSDTQYF. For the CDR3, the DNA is TGTGCCAGCAGCTTAAGAGCGGGAGGATCGGATACGCAGTATTTT.

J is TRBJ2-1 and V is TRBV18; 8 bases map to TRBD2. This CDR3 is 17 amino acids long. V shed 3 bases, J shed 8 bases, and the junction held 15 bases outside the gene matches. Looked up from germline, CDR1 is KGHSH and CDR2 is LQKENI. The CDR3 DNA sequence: TGTGCCAGCTCACCCCCGACGGGAGGGGTAGATCGATATGAGCAGTTCTTC. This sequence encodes CASSPPTGGVDRYEQFF.

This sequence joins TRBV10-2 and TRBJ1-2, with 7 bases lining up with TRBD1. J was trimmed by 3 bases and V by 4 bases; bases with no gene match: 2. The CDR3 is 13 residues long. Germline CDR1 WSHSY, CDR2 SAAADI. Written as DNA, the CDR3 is TGCGCCAGCAGTGGCACAGGGGACTATGGCTACACCTTC. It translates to CASSGTGDYGYTF.

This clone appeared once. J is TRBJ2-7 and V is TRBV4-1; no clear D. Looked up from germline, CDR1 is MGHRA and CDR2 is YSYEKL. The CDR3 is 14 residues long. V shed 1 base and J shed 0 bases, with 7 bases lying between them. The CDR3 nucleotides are TGCGCCAGCAGCCAAGCTGCGGTCTCCTACGAGCAGTACTTC. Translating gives CASSQAAVSYEQYF.

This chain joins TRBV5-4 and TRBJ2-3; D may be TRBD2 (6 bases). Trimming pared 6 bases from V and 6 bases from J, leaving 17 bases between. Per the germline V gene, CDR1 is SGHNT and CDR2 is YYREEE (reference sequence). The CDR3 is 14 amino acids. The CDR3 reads CASKNPTSTDTQYF. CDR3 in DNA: TGTGCCAGCAAAAATCCGACTAGTACGGATACGCAGTATTTT.

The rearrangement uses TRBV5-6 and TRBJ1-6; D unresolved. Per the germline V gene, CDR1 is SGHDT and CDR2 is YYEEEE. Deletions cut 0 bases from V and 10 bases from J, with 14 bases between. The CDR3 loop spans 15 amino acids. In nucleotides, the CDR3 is TGTGCCAGCAGCTTGGGACTACGATCCCAATCACCCCTCCACTTT. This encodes CASSLGLRSQSPLHF.

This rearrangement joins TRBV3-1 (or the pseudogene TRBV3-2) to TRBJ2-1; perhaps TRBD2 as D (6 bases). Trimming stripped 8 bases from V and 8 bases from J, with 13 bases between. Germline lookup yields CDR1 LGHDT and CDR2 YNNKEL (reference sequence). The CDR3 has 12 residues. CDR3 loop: CASQLGGYEQFF. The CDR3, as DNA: TGTGCCAGCCAATTGGGGGGATATGAGCAGTTCTTC.

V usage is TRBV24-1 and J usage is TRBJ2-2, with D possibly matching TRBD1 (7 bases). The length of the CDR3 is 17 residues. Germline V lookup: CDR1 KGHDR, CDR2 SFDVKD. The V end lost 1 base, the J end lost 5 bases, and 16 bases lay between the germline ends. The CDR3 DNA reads TGTGCCACCAGTGATTTAGACAGGGCGGCGGGGACCGGGGAGCTGTTTTTT. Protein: CATSDLDRAAGTGELFF.

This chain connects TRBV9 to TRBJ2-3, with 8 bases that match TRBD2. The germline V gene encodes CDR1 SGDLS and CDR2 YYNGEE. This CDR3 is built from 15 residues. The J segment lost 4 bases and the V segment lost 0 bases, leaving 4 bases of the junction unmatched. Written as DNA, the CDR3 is TGTGCCAGCAGCGTAGGCGGGGGGCCGCCAGATACGCAGTATTTT. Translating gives CASSVGGGPPDTQYF.

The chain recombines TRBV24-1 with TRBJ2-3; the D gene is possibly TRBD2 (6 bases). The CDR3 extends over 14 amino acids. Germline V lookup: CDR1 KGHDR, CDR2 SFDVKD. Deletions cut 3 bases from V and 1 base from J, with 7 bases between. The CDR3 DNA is TGTGCCACCAGTGATCCGGGGGGCACAGATACGCAGTATTTT. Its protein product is CATSDPGGTDTQYF.

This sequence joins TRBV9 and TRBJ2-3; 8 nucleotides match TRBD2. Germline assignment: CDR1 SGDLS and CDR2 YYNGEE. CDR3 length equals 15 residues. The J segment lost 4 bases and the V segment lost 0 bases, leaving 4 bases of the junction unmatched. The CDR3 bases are TGTGCCAGCAGCGTAGCGGGGGGGCTAGCAGATACGCAGTATTTT. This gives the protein CASSVAGGLADTQYF.

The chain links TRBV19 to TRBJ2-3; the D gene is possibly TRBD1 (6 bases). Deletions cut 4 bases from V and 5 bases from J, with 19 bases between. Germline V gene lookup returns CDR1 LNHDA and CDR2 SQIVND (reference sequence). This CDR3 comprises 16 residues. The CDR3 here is CASSKQGSGLVDTQYF. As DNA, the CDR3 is TGTGCCAGTAGTAAACAGGGCTCCGGGCTTGTAGATACGCAGTATTTT.

CDR3 loop: CASSRSRDTGDTQYF. The DNA of the CDR3 is TGCGCCAGCAGCCGTTCCAGGGATACGGGAGATACGCAGTATTTT. The chain has TRBV4-1 and TRBJ2-3; weak D call: TRBD1 (5 bases). This CDR3 region has 15 residues. The V end lost 4 bases, the J end lost 5 bases, and 16 bases lay between the germline ends. CDR1 is MGHRA and CDR2 is YSYEKL in the germline V gene.

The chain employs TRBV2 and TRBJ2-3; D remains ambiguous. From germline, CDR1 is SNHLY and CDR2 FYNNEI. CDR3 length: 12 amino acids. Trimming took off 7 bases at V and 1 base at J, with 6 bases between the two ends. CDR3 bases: TGTGCCAGCAAGCTAGGCACAGATACGCAGTATTTT. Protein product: CASKLGTDTQYF. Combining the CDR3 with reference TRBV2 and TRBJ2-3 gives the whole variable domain EPEVTQTPSHQVTQMGQEVILRCVPISNHLYFYWYRQILGQKVEFLVSFYNNEISEKSEIFDDQFSVERPDGSNFTLKIRSTKLEDSAMYFCASKLGTDTQYFGPGTRLTVL.

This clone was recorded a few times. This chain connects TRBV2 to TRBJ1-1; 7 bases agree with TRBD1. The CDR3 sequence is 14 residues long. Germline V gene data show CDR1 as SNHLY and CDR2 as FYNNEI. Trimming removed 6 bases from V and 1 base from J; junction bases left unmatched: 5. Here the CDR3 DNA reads TGTGCCAGCAGACTGGGGACAGCGAACACTGAAGCTTTCTTT. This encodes CASRLGTANTEAFF. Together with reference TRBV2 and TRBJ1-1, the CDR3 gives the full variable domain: EPEVTQTPSHQVTQMGQEVILRCVPISNHLYFYWYRQILGQKVEFLVSFYNNEISEKSEIFDDQFSVERPDGSNFTLKIRSTKLEDSAMYFCASRLGTANTEAFFGQGTRLTVV.

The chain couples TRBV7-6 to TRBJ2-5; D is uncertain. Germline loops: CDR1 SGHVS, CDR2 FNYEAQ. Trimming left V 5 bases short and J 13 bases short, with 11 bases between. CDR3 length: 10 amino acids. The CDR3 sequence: CASSATSMYF. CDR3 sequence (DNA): TGTGCCAGCAGCGCCACCTCTATGTACTTC.

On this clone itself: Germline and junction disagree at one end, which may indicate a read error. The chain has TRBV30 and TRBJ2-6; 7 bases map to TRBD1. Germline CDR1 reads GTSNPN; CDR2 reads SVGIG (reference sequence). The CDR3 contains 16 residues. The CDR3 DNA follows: TGTGCCTGGAACGCCAGGGGGTGGTCTGGGGCCAACGTCCTAACTTTC. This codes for CAWNARGWSGANVLTF.

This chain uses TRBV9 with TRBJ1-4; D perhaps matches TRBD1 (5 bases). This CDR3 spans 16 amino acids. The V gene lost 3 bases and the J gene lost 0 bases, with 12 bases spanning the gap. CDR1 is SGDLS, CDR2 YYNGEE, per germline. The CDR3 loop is CASSGRDSATNEKLFF. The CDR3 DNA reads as TGTGCCAGCAGCGGGCGGGACTCAGCAACTAATGAAAAACTGTTTTTT.

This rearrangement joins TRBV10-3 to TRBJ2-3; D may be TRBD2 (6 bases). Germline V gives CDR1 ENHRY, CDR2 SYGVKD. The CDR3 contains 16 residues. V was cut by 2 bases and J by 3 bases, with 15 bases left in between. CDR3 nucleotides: TGTGCCATCAGTGAGACGCGGACCCGGGGGACAGATACGCAGTATTTT. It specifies CAISETRTRGTDTQYF.

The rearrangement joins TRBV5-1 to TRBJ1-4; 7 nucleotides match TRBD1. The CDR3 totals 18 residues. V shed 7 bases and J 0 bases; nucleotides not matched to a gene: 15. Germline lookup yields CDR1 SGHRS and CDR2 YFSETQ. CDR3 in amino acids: CASPLTGRRVATNEKLFF. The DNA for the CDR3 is TGCGCCAGCCCGCTGACAGGGAGACGGGTTGCAACTAATGAAAAACTGTTTTTT.

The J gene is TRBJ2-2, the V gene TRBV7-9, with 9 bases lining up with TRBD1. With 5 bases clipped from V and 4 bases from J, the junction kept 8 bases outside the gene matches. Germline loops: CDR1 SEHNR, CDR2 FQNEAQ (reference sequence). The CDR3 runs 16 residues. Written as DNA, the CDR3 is TGTGCCAGCAGCCCTAACAGGGGGCGAGTCACCGGGGAGCTGTTTTTT. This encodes CASSPNRGRVTGELFF.